This T cell receptor beta chain was obtained from a study of blood T cell repertoires in COVID-19. Study-wide context: PBMCs, B-cell-depleted T cells, or T cells provided the cDNA or gDNA that made up the material.

V gave up 3 bases and J gave up 9 bases; unmatched junction bases: 13. This CDR3 comprises 16 residues. Germline CDR1 reads LGHNA; CDR2 reads YSLEER. Participant reports of clinical history set cohort assignment. Among Cohort 3 donors, those recovered had two negative PCRs, clearance, or symptom resolution. In the original analysis: Scientists estimated how many nucleated cells there were by amplifying reference gene primers. The data were produced by immunoSEQ multiplex PCR, yet TCRdb's version contains in-frame clones alone and is incomplete. That table furnishes V, J and clone size, whereas the DNA furnished D and trimming. The sample holds some 330,000 clones; roughly four fifths are singletons and the top ten take approximately 5.4%.

The chain recombines TRBV4-3 with TRBJ2-1; 8 nucleotides agree with TRBD2. The source is a woman aged 50 to 60 who had recovered from COVID-19. Material: PBMCs or T cells enriched from blood (not recorded which). The CDR3 loop is CASSHNRGGSVGEQFF. The CDR3 region has the DNA TGCGCCAGCAGCCATAATCGGGGGGGCTCAGTGGGTGAGCAGTTCTTC.